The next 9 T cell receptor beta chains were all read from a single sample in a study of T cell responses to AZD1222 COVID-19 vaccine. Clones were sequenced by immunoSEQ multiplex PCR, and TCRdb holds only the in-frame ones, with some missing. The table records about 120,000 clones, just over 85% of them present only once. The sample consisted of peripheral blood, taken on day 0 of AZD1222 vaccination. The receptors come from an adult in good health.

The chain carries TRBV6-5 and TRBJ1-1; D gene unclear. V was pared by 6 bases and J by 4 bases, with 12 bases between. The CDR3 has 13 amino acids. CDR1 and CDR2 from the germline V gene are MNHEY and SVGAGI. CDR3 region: CASSSQTGTEAFF. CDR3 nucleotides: TGTGCCAGCAGCTCACAAACCGGCACTGAAGCTTTCTTT.

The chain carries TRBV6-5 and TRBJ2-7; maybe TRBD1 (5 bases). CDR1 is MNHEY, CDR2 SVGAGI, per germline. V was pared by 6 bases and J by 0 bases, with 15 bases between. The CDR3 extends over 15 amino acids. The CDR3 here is CASRPSGLLSYEQYF. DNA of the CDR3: TGTGCCAGCAGGCCCTCAGGGTTACTCTCCTACGAGCAGTACTTC.

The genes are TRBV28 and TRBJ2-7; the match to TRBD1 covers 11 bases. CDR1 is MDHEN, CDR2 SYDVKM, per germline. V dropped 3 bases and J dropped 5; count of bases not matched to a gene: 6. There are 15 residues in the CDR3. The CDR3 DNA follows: TGTGCCAGCAGTTTGGGGACAGGGGGGGCCCACGAGCAGTACTTC. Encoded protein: CASSLGTGGAHEQYF.

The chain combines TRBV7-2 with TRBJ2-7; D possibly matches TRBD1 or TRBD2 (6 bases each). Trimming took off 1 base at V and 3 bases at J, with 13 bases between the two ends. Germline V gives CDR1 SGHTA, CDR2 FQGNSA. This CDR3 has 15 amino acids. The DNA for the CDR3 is TGTGCCAGCAGCTTAGTGCGCGGGACAAGCTACGAGCAGTACTTC. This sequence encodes CASSLVRGTSYEQYF.

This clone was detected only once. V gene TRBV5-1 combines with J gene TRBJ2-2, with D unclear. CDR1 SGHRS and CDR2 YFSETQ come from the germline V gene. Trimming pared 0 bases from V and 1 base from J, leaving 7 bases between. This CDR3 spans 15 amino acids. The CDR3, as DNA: TGCGCCAGCAGCTTGGGTCGACAGAACACCGGGGAGCTGTTTTTT. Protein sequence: CASSLGRQNTGELFF.

The CDR3, as DNA: TGTGCCAGCAGCTTAGAGGGGGCGAGGGATCAGCCCCAGCATTTT. This gives the protein CASSLEGARDQPQHF. The chain recombines TRBV7-6 with TRBJ1-5; 7 nucleotides line up with TRBD1. The trim removed 1 base at V and 5 bases at J, leaving 5 bases unmatched. Germline V CDR1 and CDR2: SGHVS, FNYEAQ. The CDR3 covers 15 residues.

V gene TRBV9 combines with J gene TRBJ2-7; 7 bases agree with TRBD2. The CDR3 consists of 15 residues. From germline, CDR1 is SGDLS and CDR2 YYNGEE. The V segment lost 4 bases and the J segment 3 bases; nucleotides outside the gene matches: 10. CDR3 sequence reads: CASSPTSGIGYEQYF. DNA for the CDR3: TGTGCCAGCAGCCCCACCAGCGGGATCGGCTACGAGCAGTACTTC.

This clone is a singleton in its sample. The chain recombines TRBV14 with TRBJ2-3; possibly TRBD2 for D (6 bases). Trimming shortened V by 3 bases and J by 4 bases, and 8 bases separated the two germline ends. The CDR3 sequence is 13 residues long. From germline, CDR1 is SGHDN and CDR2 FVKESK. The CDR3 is CASSQSGADTQYF. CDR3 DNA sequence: TGTGCCAGCAGCCAGTCGGGGGCAGATACGCAGTATTTT.

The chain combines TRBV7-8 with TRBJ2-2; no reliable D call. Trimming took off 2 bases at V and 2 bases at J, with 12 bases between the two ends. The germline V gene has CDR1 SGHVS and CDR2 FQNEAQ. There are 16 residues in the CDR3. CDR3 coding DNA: TGTGCCAGCAGCTTAAGGCAGTCTATCAACACCGGGGAGCTGTTTTTT. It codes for CASSLRQSINTGELFF.